Here is one T cell receptor beta chain with its context. Its antigen is still unknown. Trimming removed 5 bases from V and 0 bases from J, with 14 bases in between. This CDR3 contains 16 residues. CDR1 and CDR2 (germline): SEHNR, FQNEAQ (reference sequence). This record comes from a study of cytomegalovirus exposure and HLA in healthy donors. Study conclusions and caveats: TCR beta sequences reportedly predicted most subjects' HLA-A and HLA-B alleles accurately. Later genetic work tied a missense DCLRE1C variant to beta-chain V and J trimming. For most TCR sequences rarity was the rule, although some public TCRs occurred in many donors. Beyond CMV serostatus, there was no information to go on about immune exposure.

PCR employed 60 Vbeta and 13 Jbeta primers. Only in-frame clones appear in the TCRdb table, and some are missing; sequencing was by immunoSEQ multiplex PCR. The sample yields around 130,000 clones, 73% seen once. The chain uses TRBV7-9 and TRBJ2-1, with a weak D call TRBD2 (6 bases). The sample taken for sequencing was PBMCs. The clonotype comes from a woman in her forties in good health and CMV-seropositive. CDR3: CASSPRLGGSYNEQFF. The DNA for the CDR3 is TGTGCCAGCAGCCCCAGGCTGGGGGGCTCCTACAATGAGCAGTTCTTC.